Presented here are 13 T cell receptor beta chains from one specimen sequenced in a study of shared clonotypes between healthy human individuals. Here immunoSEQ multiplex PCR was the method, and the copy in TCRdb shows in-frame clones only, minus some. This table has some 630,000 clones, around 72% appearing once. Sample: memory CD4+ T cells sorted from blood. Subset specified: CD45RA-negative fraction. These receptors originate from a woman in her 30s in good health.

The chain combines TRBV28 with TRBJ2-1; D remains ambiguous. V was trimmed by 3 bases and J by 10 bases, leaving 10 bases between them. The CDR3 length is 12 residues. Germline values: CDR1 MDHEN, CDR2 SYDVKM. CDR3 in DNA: TGTGCCAGCAGTTTTTTGGGTAGGGAGCAGTTCTTC. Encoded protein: CASSFLGREQFF.

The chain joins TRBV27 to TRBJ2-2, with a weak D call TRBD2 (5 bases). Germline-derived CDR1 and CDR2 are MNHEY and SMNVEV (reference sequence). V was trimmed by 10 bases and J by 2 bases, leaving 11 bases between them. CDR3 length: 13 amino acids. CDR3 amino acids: CATRGFNTGELFF. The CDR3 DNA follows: TGTGCCACCCGGGGTTTCAACACCGGGGAGCTGTTTTTT.

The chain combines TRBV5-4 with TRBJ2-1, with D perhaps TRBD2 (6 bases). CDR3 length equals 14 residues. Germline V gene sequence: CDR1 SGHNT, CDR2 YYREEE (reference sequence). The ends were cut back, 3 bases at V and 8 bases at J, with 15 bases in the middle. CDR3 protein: CASSSERAHDEQFF. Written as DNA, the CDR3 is TGTGCCAGCAGCTCGGAGCGGGCCCACGATGAGCAGTTCTTC.

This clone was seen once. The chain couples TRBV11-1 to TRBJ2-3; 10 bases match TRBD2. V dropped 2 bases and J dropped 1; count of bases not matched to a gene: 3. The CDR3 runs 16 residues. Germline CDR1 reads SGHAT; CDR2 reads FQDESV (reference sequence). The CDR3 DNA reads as TGTGCCAGCAGCTTAATAGGGACTAGCGGCACAGATACGCAGTATTTT. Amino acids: CASSLIGTSGTDTQYF.

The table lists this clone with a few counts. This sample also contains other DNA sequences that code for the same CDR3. The chain's CDR3 is CASSPRLGDSGNTIYF. CDR3 nucleotides: TGTGCCAGCTCACCCCGGCTTGGAGACTCTGGAAACACCATATATTTT. The chain combines TRBV18 with TRBJ1-3; D is unresolved. CDR3 size: 16 residues. V shed 3 bases and J shed 0 bases, with 12 bases lying between them. Per the germline V gene, CDR1 is KGHSH and CDR2 is LQKENI.

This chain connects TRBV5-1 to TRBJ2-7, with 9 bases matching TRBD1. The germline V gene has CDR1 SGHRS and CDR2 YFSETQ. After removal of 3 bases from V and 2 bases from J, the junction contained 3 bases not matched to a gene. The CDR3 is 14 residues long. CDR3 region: CASSWRQGAYEQYF. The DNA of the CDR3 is TGCGCCAGCAGCTGGCGACAGGGGGCCTACGAGCAGTACTTC.

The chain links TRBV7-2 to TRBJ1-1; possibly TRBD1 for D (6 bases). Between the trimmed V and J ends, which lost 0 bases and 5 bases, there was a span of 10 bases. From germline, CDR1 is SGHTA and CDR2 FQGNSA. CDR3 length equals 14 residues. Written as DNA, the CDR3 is TGTGCCAGCAGCTTAGCGGGGGCAGGGACTGAAGCTTTCTTT. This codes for CASSLAGAGTEAFF. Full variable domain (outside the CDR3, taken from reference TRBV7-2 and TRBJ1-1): GAGVSQSPSNKVTEKGKDVELRCDPISGHTALYWYRQSLGQGLEFLIYFQGNSAPDKSGLPSDRFSAERTGGSVSTLTIQRTQQEDSAVYLCASSLAGAGTEAFFGQGTRLTVV.

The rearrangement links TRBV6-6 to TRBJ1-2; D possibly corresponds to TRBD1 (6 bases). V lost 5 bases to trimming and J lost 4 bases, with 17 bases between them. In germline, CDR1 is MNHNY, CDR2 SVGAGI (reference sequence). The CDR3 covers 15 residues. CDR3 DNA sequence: TGTGCCAGCAGTGTTCACTCGACAGGCCTCTATGGCTACACCTTC. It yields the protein CASSVHSTGLYGYTF.

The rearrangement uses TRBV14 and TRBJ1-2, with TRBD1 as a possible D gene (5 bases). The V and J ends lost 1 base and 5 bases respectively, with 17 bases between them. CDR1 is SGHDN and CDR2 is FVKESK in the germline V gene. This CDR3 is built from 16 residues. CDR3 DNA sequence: TGTGCCAGCAGCCAAGGAGGGCCAAGGGGCGGATATGGCTACACCTTC. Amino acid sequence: CASSQGGPRGGYGYTF.

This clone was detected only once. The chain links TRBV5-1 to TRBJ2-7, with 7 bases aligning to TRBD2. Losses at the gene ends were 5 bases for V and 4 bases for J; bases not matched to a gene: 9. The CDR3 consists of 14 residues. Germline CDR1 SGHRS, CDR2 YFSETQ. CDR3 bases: TGCGCCAGCAGGGTCTCGGGAGGCGGGTACGAGCAGTACTTC. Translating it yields CASRVSGGGYEQYF.

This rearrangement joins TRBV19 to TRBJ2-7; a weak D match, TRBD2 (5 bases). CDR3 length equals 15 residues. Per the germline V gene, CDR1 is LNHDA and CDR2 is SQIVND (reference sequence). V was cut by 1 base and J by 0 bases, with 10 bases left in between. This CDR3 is CASSIGWERSYEQYF. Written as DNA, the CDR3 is TGTGCCAGTAGTATAGGGTGGGAGCGCTCCTACGAGCAGTACTTC.

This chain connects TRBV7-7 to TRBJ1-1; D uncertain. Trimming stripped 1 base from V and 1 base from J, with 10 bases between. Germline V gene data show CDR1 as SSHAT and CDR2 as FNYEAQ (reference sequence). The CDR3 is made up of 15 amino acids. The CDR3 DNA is TGTGCCAGCAGCTTAGTCCGTCCCTGGAACACTGAAGCTTTCTTT. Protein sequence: CASSLVRPWNTEAFF.

The CDR3 loop is CASSFGPATQETQYF. Here the CDR3 DNA reads TGCGCCAGCAGCTTTGGTCCAGCCACCCAAGAGACCCAGTACTTC. The rearrangement uses TRBV5-1 and TRBJ2-5, with unresolved D. The CDR3 totals 15 residues. Germline CDR1 SGHRS, CDR2 YFSETQ. Trimming pared 2 bases from V and 1 base from J, leaving 12 bases between.